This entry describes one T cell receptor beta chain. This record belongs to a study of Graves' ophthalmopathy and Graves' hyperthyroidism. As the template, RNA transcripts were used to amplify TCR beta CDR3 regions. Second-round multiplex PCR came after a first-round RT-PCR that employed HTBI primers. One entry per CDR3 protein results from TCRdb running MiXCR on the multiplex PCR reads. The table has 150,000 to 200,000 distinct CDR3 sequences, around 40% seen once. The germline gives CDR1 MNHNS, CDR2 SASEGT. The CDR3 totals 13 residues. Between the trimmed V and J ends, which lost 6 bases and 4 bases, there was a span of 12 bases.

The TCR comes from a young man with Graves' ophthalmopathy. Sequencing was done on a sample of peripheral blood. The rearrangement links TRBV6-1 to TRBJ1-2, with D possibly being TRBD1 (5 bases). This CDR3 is CASRRQSLYGYTF. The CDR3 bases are TGTGCCAGCAGACGACAGAGCCTCTATGGCTACACCTTC.